These 18 T cell receptor beta chains share one sample of origin, sequenced in a study of T cell responses to AZD1222 COVID-19 vaccine. Assay: immunoSEQ multiplex PCR; the TCRdb copy retains only in-frame clones and omits some. The data hold roughly 170,000 clones, with 85% to 95% observed a single time. Sequencing used peripheral blood, obtained 28 days after the second AZD1222 dose. The receptors come from an adult who received the AZD1222 COVID-19 vaccine.

The rearrangement links TRBV6-5 to TRBJ2-7, with 11 bases identical to TRBD1. V was clipped by 6 bases and J by 1 base; unmatched bases: 5. Germline-derived CDR1 and CDR2 are MNHEY and SVGAGI. CDR3 length: 15 residues. This CDR3 is CASSSGTGGSYEQYF. The DNA of the CDR3 is TGTGCCAGCAGCTCCGGGACAGGGGGTTCCTACGAGCAGTACTTC.

The V and J genes are TRBV5-8 and TRBJ1-4; 8 bases are shared with TRBD1. Per the germline V gene, CDR1 is SGHTS and CDR2 is YDEGEE. The CDR3 is 15 residues long. Trimming removed 0 bases from V and 8 bases from J; junction bases left unmatched: 6. The CDR3 here is CASSLGTGTEEKLFF. The DNA for the CDR3 is TGTGCCAGCAGCTTGGGGACAGGGACGGAGGAAAAACTGTTTTTT.

This clone was observed a single time. The chain combines TRBV3-1 (or the pseudogene TRBV3-2) with TRBJ1-5; D is undetermined. V shed 0 bases and J shed 4 bases, with 4 bases lying between them. Germline loops: CDR1 LGHDT, CDR2 YNNKEL (reference sequence). The CDR3 has 13 residues. The CDR3 DNA sequence: TGTGCCAGCAGCCAAGACACAAATCAGCCCCAGCATTTT. Protein: CASSQDTNQPQHF.

CDR3 protein: CASSMLQDSGNTIYF. For the CDR3, the DNA is TGTGCCAGTAGTATGCTACAGGACTCTGGAAACACCATATATTTT. The genes are TRBV19 and TRBJ1-3; tentatively, D is TRBD1 (5 bases). The CDR3 has 15 amino acids. The ends were cut back, 3 bases at V and 0 bases at J, with 9 bases in the middle. CDR1 is LNHDA, CDR2 SQIVND, per germline (reference sequence).

The chain recombines TRBV2 with TRBJ1-1; TRBD1 aligns across 7 bases. The germline V gene has CDR1 SNHLY and CDR2 FYNNEI. V lost 4 bases to trimming and J lost 6 bases; unmatched junction nucleotides: 8. This CDR3 has 14 amino acids. The CDR3 reads CASSGAGQLAEAFF. For the CDR3, the DNA is TGTGCCAGCAGTGGGGCGGGACAGCTAGCTGAAGCTTTCTTT.

The V gene is TRBV7-3, the J gene TRBJ1-2; 9 nucleotides align to TRBD1. With 2 bases clipped from V and 4 bases from J, the junction kept 11 bases outside the gene matches. CDR1 is SGHTA and CDR2 is FQGTGA in the germline V gene. CDR3 length: 17 residues. The CDR3 coding sequence is TGTGCCAGCAGCTTATATAGCGTTTCGACAGGGGGCTATGGCTACACCTTC. Protein sequence: CASSLYSVSTGGYGYTF.

The J gene is TRBJ1-2, the V gene TRBV2; D unresolved. Between the trimmed V and J ends, which lost 5 bases and 6 bases, there was a span of 13 bases. The CDR3 runs to 13 residues. Germline V gene data show CDR1 as SNHLY and CDR2 as FYNNEI. The CDR3 sequence: CASSLRNSNGYTF. CDR3 bases: TGTGCCAGCAGTCTCAGGAACTCCAATGGCTACACCTTC.

The chain is built from TRBV28 and TRBJ1-5, with a possible D match to TRBD1 (6 bases). CDR1 and CDR2 from the germline V gene are MDHEN and SYDVKM. The CDR3 runs to 15 residues. V lost 3 bases, J lost 6 bases, and 15 bases lay in between. This chain's CDR3 is CASSLSGGRGQPQHF. The DNA of the CDR3 is TGTGCCAGCAGTTTGAGCGGGGGGCGCGGTCAGCCCCAGCATTTT.

V is TRBV7-8 and J is TRBJ2-1; 8 bases map to TRBD2. V lost 0 bases to trimming and J lost 4 bases; unmatched junction nucleotides: 2. This CDR3 has 15 residues. Germline-derived CDR1 and CDR2 are SGHVS and FQNEAQ. CDR3 coding DNA: TGTGCCAGCAGCTTAGCTAGCGGGACATACAATGAGCAGTTCTTC. It is translated as CASSLASGTYNEQFF.

This clone was picked up one time. The CDR3 protein is CARSPRGQGAYNEQFF. The CDR3 bases are TGTGCCAGAAGCCCCAGGGGACAGGGCGCCTACAATGAGCAGTTCTTC. The chain uses TRBV5-3 and TRBJ2-1; 9 positions agree with TRBD1. TRBV5-3 is annotated as an ORF whose role is uncertain. V lost 4 bases, J lost 2 bases, and 7 bases stayed unmatched. The CDR3 runs 16 residues.

The chain carries TRBV29-1 and TRBJ1-3; D not certain. The germline CDR1 and CDR2 sequences are SQVTM and ANQGSEA. This CDR3 spans 13 amino acids. Trimming removed 4 bases at V and 0 bases at J, with 7 bases between. The DNA of the CDR3 is TGCAGCGTTGTACACCGCTCTGGAAACACCATATATTTT. Protein: CSVVHRSGNTIYF.

The J gene is TRBJ2-3, the V gene TRBV7-8; no definite D call. The V gene's germline CDR1 is SGHVS and CDR2 FQNEAQ. V was cut by 5 bases and J by 0 bases, with 9 bases left in between. The CDR3 runs to 14 residues. CDR3 sequence (DNA): TGTGCCAGCAGCCCCACCCCTAGCACAGATACGCAGTATTTT. Residues: CASSPTPSTDTQYF. Full variable domain (outside the CDR3, taken from reference TRBV7-8 and TRBJ2-3): GAGVSQSPRYKVAKRGQDVALRCDPISGHVSLFWYQQALGQGPEFLTYFQNEAQLDKSGLPSDRFFAERPEGSVSTLKIQRTQQEDSAVYLCASSPTPSTDTQYFGPGTRLTVL.

The chain links TRBV9 to TRBJ1-5; the D is unclear. Trimming removed 3 bases at V and 3 bases at J, with 10 bases between. Germline CDR1 SGDLS, CDR2 YYNGEE. This CDR3 has 14 residues. CDR3 sequence reads: CASSGSGYNQPQHF. The CDR3 DNA is TGTGCCAGCAGCGGCTCCGGCTACAATCAGCCCCAGCATTTT.

This clone appeared a single time. This chain's CDR3 is CASKPGLFGTSTDTQYF. For the CDR3, the DNA is TGTGCTTCGAAACCGGGACTATTTGGAACTAGCACAGATACGCAGTATTTT. The rearrangement joins TRBV28 to TRBJ2-3; TRBD2 agrees at 7 bases. This CDR3 spans 17 amino acids. In germline, CDR1 is MDHEN, CDR2 SYDVKM. The entire variable domain, with the rest obtained from reference TRBV28 and TRBJ2-3, is as follows: DVKVTQSSRYLVKRTGEKVFLECVQDMDHENMFWYRQDPGLGLRLIYFSYDVKMKEKGDIPEGYSVSREKKERFSLILESASTNQTSMYLCASKPGLFGTSTDTQYFGPGTRLTVL.

The CDR3 reads CASSPGISQETQYF. As DNA, the CDR3 is TGTGCCAGCAGTCCGGGGATCTCCCAAGAGACCCAGTACTTC. This chain joins TRBV6-6 and TRBJ2-5; a weak D match, TRBD2 (5 bases). The CDR3 contains 14 residues. V was trimmed by 5 bases and J by 1 base, leaving 11 bases between them. Germline lookup yields CDR1 MNHNY and CDR2 SVGAGI (reference sequence).

The CDR3 sequence: CASSYSLNTEAFF. In DNA, the CDR3 is TGTGCCAGCAGCTACAGCCTCAACACTGAAGCTTTCTTT. The gene calls are TRBV3-1 (or the pseudogene TRBV3-2) and TRBJ1-1; D unresolved. Trimming took 5 bases from V and 2 from J, leaving 9 bases between them. The CDR3 runs to 13 residues. Germline V CDR1 and CDR2: LGHDT, YNNKEL (reference sequence).

The chain links TRBV4-1 to TRBJ2-1; TRBD2 matches at 13 bases. V dropped 6 bases and J dropped 8; count of bases not matched to a gene: 13. Germline CDR1 MGHRA, CDR2 YSYEKL. CDR3 length: 17 residues. The CDR3 protein is CASRILAGGRMGYEQFF. DNA of the CDR3: TGCGCCAGCAGGATACTAGCGGGAGGGCGTATGGGTTATGAGCAGTTCTTC.

The J gene is TRBJ1-3, the V gene TRBV7-6; 7 bases are a match to TRBD1. The CDR3 totals 16 residues. J was trimmed by 1 base and V by 4 bases; bases with no gene match: 7. CDR1 and CDR2 from the germline V gene are SGHVS and FNYEAQ. The CDR3, as DNA: TGTGCCAGCAGCTCTCCGACAGGGATATCTGGAAACACCATATATTTT. As protein: CASSSPTGISGNTIYF. Full variable domain (remainder filled in from reference TRBV7-6 and TRBJ1-3): GAGVSQSPRYKVTKRGQDVALRCDPISGHVSLYWYRQALGQGPEFLTYFNYEAQQDKSGLPNDRFSAERPEGSISTLTIQRTEQRDSAMYRCASSSPTGISGNTIYFGEGSWLTVV.